The 21 T cell receptor beta chains in this list originate from one sample, sequenced in a study of blood T cells in healthy people across ages. Primed by a sample-barcoded 5' primer and a J-beta primer mix, a second PCR proceeded for roughly 7 to 12 cycles. TCRdb re-called the 5' RACE reads through MiXCR, storing one row per CDR3 protein. The table lists about 1,400,000 distinct CDR3 sequences, 42% of them singletons. Source material: blood. These receptors all come from a woman aged 18-29 years in good health.

This clonotype was detected a few times. The V and J genes are TRBV10-2 and TRBJ1-2, with TRBD1 as a possible D gene (6 bases). CDR1 and CDR2 (germline): WSHSY, SAAADI. With 8 bases removed from V and 6 bases from J, the gap between germline ends came to 25 bases. There are 16 residues in the CDR3. CDR3 region: CASRPGIGGATNGYTF. DNA for the CDR3: TGCGCCAGCCGACCTGGGATTGGGGGCGCAACCAATGGCTACACCTTC.

This clonotype was recorded a few times. The genes are TRBV12-3 or TRBV12-4 and TRBJ2-7; tentative D call: TRBD1 (5 bases). The CDR3 extends over 15 amino acids. V dropped 6 bases and J dropped 2 bases, with 17 bases sitting between them. CDR3 nucleotide sequence: TGTGCCAGCAGAGAAACAGGTACCGGAGCCTACGAGCAGTACTTC. It encodes CASRETGTGAYEQYF.

This clonotype came up a few times. The V gene is TRBV2, the J gene TRBJ2-1; the match to TRBD2 covers 8 bases. Trimming at V came to 4 bases and at J to 7 bases, leaving 6 bases not matched to a gene. The CDR3 consists of 14 residues. The germline CDR1 and CDR2 sequences are SNHLY and FYNNEI. The DNA of the CDR3 is TGTGCCAGCAGTGTGTCGGGAGGGATGAATGAGCAGTTCTTC. Translation gives CASSVSGGMNEQFF.

This clonotype has only a few counts. The chain has TRBV29-1 and TRBJ2-5, with TRBD1 matching over 9 bases. CDR3 size: 14 residues. Germline CDR1 and CDR2: SQVTM and ANQGSEA. The V segment lost 4 bases and the J segment 1 base; nucleotides outside the gene matches: 4. Here the CDR3 reads CSVVLDRGQETQYF. CDR3 DNA: TGCAGCGTTGTACTGGACAGGGGCCAAGAGACCCAGTACTTC.

This clonotype was counted between two and nine times. The CDR3 region has the DNA TGTGCCAGCTCACCGGCCATCTTAGCGGGAGTCAATGAGCAGTTCTTC. Its protein product is CASSPAILAGVNEQFF. The chain combines TRBV18 with TRBJ2-1; 9 nucleotides line up with TRBD2. Germline V lookup: CDR1 KGHSH, CDR2 LQKENI. Trimming took 3 bases from V and 6 from J; bases not matched to a gene: 9. This CDR3 is 16 amino acids long.

The chain is built from TRBV5-1 and TRBJ2-1; D not certain. Trimming pared 4 bases from V and 10 bases from J, leaving 9 bases between. CDR3 size: 11 residues. CDR1 is SGHRS and CDR2 is YFSETQ in the germline V gene. CDR3 loop: CASSASQEQFF. CDR3 DNA sequence: TGCGCCAGCAGCGCTTCACAGGAGCAGTTCTTC.

The V and J genes are TRBV4-1 and TRBJ1-2; weak D call: TRBD1 (5 bases). CDR1 and CDR2 (germline): MGHRA, YSYEKL. V lost 7 bases and J 8 bases, leaving 14 bases between the germline ends. The CDR3 is 12 residues long. The DNA for the CDR3 is TGCGCCAGCAAGAAAGGGGCGAACGGCTACACCTTC. Protein: CASKKGANGYTF.

The chain has TRBV6-1 and TRBJ2-7; D not certain. Matching the DNA end better, TRBJ2-5 makes the J call doubtful. Germline V gene data show CDR1 as MNHNS and CDR2 as SASEGT. The CDR3 covers 13 residues. CDR3 loop: CASRPTATGTQYF. CDR3 DNA sequence: TGTGCCAGCAGACCGACTGCAACGGGGACCCAGTACTTC.

The rearrangement joins TRBV7-9 to TRBJ1-2, with 8 nucleotides matching TRBD1. V was pared by 4 bases and J by 1 base, with 14 bases of the junction left unmatched. The CDR3 is 18 residues long. Per the germline V gene, CDR1 is SEHNR and CDR2 is FQNEAQ (reference sequence). CDR3 region: CASSSSRQGTALNYGYTF. In DNA form, the CDR3 reads TGTGCCAGCAGCTCATCGCGACAGGGGACGGCCCTTAACTATGGCTACACCTTC.

This chain uses TRBV4-1 with TRBJ2-7, with D possibly being TRBD2 (6 bases). The CDR3 loop spans 15 amino acids. CDR1 is MGHRA and CDR2 is YSYEKL in the germline V gene. Trimming removed 2 bases from V and 2 bases from J, with 13 bases in between. The DNA of the CDR3 is TGCGCCAGCAGCCAACCGACTAGTCGAACCTACGAGCAGTACTTC. Translated, it gives CASSQPTSRTYEQYF.

V and J are TRBV20-1 and TRBJ2-1, with 9 positions matching TRBD2. V was pared by 6 bases and J by 7 bases, with 16 bases of the junction left unmatched. The CDR3 spans 16 residues. The V gene's germline CDR1 is DFQATT and CDR2 SNEGSKA (reference sequence). The CDR3 nucleotides read TGCAGTGCCCCACCGCAGGGTAGCGGGAGAAGGAATGAGCAGTTCTTC. This translates into CSAPPQGSGRRNEQFF.

Only a few counts were recorded for this clonotype. The chain carries TRBV7-6 and TRBJ1-2; 7 nucleotides line up with TRBD1. CDR3 length: 13 amino acids. V was clipped by 4 bases and J by 5 bases; unmatched bases: 4. Germline loops: CDR1 SGHVS, CDR2 FNYEAQ. Here the CDR3 DNA reads TGTGCCAGCAGCTCATCAGGGGGTTATGGCTACACCTTC. Its protein is CASSSSGGYGYTF.

This clonotype occurred a few times. The chain is built from TRBV20-1 and TRBJ2-7; D possibly corresponds to TRBD1 (6 bases). From germline, CDR1 is DFQATT and CDR2 SNEGSKA (reference sequence). Between the trimmed V and J ends, which lost 3 bases and 2 bases, there was a span of 14 bases. This CDR3 has 14 amino acids. Here the CDR3 reads CSASKGVGAYEQYF. CDR3 DNA sequence: TGCAGTGCTAGTAAGGGGGTCGGGGCCTACGAGCAGTACTTC.

V usage is TRBV7-2 and J usage is TRBJ2-1; weak D call: TRBD1 (5 bases). The V end was cut by 5 bases, the J end by 5 bases, with 10 bases between. Germline V gene sequence: CDR1 SGHTA, CDR2 FQGNSA. The CDR3 covers 13 residues. CDR3 sequence reads: CASSDSMDNEQFF. In DNA form, the CDR3 reads TGTGCCAGCAGCGACAGTATGGACAATGAGCAGTTCTTC.

This clonotype was seen a handful of times. The genes are TRBV7-2 and TRBJ1-2; tentatively, D is TRBD1 (6 bases). CDR3 size: 15 residues. Trimming cost V 0 bases and J 8 bases, with 16 bases left between them. Looked up from germline, CDR1 is SGHTA and CDR2 is FQGNSA. The DNA of the CDR3 is TGTGCCAGCAGCTTAGCCCTAACAGGGATCGGAGGCTACACCTTC. Translating it yields CASSLALTGIGGYTF.

In this sample, this clonotype turned up a few times. V and J are TRBV28 and TRBJ1-2; the D gene is possibly TRBD1 (6 bases). Germline assignment: CDR1 MDHEN and CDR2 SYDVKM. CDR3 length: 13 amino acids. V lost 6 bases and J 6 bases, leaving 14 bases between the germline ends. This chain's CDR3 is CASREQGVNGYTF. CDR3 nucleotides: TGTGCCAGCAGGGAACAGGGAGTTAATGGCTACACCTTC.

V gene TRBV12-3 or TRBV12-4 combines with J gene TRBJ2-2; tentative D call: TRBD2 (7 bases). Trimming removed 6 bases at V and 5 bases at J, with 16 bases between. CDR3 length: 15 residues. The DNA for the CDR3 is TGTGCCAGCAGGCCCGGGGGCGGGGGTACCGGGGAGCTGTTTTTT. This gives the protein CASRPGGGGTGELFF.

CDR3 sequence (DNA): TGTGCCAGCAGCCAAGATCTTCCGGGGGACAATGAGCAGTACTTC. Its translation: CASSQDLPGDNEQYF. The chain employs TRBV14 and TRBJ2-5, with D possibly called TRBD1 or TRBD2 (6 bases each). The V gene's germline CDR1 is SGHDN and CDR2 FVKESK. CDR3 length: 15 residues. V lost 0 bases and J 11 bases, leaving 19 bases between the germline ends.

Here the CDR3 DNA reads TGTGCTAGTGGTTTGGGGCCCCAGGGGGACACTGAAGCTTTCTTT. This translates into CASGLGPQGDTEAFF. V usage is TRBV12-5 and J usage is TRBJ1-1; 7 bases align to TRBD1. Trimming took 1 base from V and 3 from J; bases not matched to a gene: 5. Germline CDR1 reads LGHNT; CDR2 reads FRNRAP. This CDR3 has 15 residues.

This clonotype has only a few counts. J is TRBJ1-5 and V is TRBV12-3 or TRBV12-4; tentative D call: TRBD1 (5 bases). This CDR3 has 14 amino acids. With 6 bases removed from V and 5 bases from J, the gap between germline ends came to 14 bases. The CDR3 nucleotides read TGTGCCAGCAGGTGGGGGATGATCGATCAGCCCCAGCATTTT. It is translated as CASRWGMIDQPQHF.

V and J are TRBV12-3 or TRBV12-4 and TRBJ1-5, with D possibly TRBD1 on 6 matching bases. This CDR3 has 17 residues. V lost 5 bases and J lost 3, with 20 bases in between. The CDR3, as DNA: TGTGCCAGCAGTCCAGATGGGGGCCAAGGAAACAATCAGCCCCAGCATTTT. Protein product: CASSPDGGQGNNQPQHF.